The 24 T cell receptor beta chains presented below share a single source sample, sequenced in a study of T cell changes during pregnancy in multiple sclerosis. Profiled with immunoSEQ multiplex PCR; TCRdb holds only in-frame clones, not every one. Altogether about 53,000 clones are present, roughly 90% being singletons, with the ten largest covering less than 4%. The sample here was CD8+ T cells from peripheral blood mononuclear cells, taken before pregnancy. The receptors stem from a female donor with multiple sclerosis, enrolled in a pregnancy study.

This chain's CDR3 is CSVDGLPGNKNIQYF. The CDR3 DNA is TGCAGCGTTGACGGCCTTCCAGGGAACAAAAACATTCAGTACTTC. V usage is TRBV29-1 and J usage is TRBJ2-4; D possibly corresponds to TRBD1 (5 bases). Looked up from germline, CDR1 is SQVTM and CDR2 is ANQGSEA. The CDR3 consists of 15 residues. Trimming stripped 3 bases from V and 3 bases from J, with 15 bases between.

This clone was seen a single time. Other DNA sequences in this specimen translate into the identical CDR3. The V call is TRBV9, the J call TRBJ1-1; D gene unclear. Germline CDR1 SGDLS, CDR2 YYNGEE. This CDR3 spans 12 amino acids. V gave up 3 bases and J gave up 2 bases, with 5 bases separating them. The CDR3 is CASSASNTEAFF. CDR3 coding DNA: TGTGCCAGCAGCGCGTCCAACACTGAAGCTTTCTTT.

The V call is TRBV6-1, the J call TRBJ1-1, with a weak D call TRBD1 (5 bases). Trimming took 3 bases from V and 3 from J, leaving 11 bases between them. The CDR3 is 14 amino acids. Germline V gene sequence: CDR1 MNHNS, CDR2 SASEGT. The CDR3 protein is CASSERGGYTEAFF. As DNA, the CDR3 is TGTGCCAGCAGTGAGAGGGGAGGATACACTGAAGCTTTCTTT.

The V gene is TRBV6-4, the J gene TRBJ2-3, with D possibly TRBD2 on 5 matching bases. The germline gives CDR1 MRHNA, CDR2 SNTAGT. V lost 0 bases and J lost 4, with 8 bases in between. The CDR3 has 14 residues. As DNA, the CDR3 is TGTGCCAGCAGTGACTCACGGGGTTCAGATACGCAGTATTTT. Residues: CASSDSRGSDTQYF.

This sequence joins TRBV6-1 and TRBJ1-2; D perhaps matches TRBD1 (6 bases). Between the trimmed V and J ends, which lost 6 bases and 7 bases, there was a span of 9 bases. This CDR3 has 11 residues. CDR1 and CDR2 from the germline V gene are MNHNS and SASEGT. The CDR3 protein is CASSEGVGYTF. CDR3 nucleotides: TGTGCCAGCAGCGAGGGGGTTGGCTACACCTTC.

This chain uses TRBV28 with TRBJ1-5; D is unclear. This CDR3 contains 15 residues. Trimming removed 2 bases at V and 0 bases at J, with 8 bases between. Germline values: CDR1 MDHEN, CDR2 SYDVKM. CDR3 coding DNA: TGTGCCAGCAGTTTAGTCCTACTTAGCAATCAGCCCCAGCATTTT. Its translation is CASSLVLLSNQPQHF.

The genes are TRBV27 and TRBJ1-1; D is uncertain. In germline, CDR1 is MNHEY, CDR2 SMNVEV (reference sequence). The CDR3 length is 16 residues. V lost 3 bases, J lost 1 base, and 15 bases lay in between. CDR3 in DNA: TGTGCCAGCAGTTTTGACATTCGCGCCTGGAACACTGAAGCTTTCTTT. It yields the protein CASSFDIRAWNTEAFF.

J is TRBJ2-7 and V is TRBV9, with 9 bases matching TRBD1. CDR3 size: 15 residues. Germline CDR1 is SGDLS and CDR2 is YYNGEE. V shed 4 bases and J 1 base; nucleotides not matched to a gene: 6. CDR3 in amino acids: CASSPGQGKSYEQYF. The CDR3 region has the DNA TGTGCCAGCAGCCCTGGACAGGGGAAATCCTACGAGCAGTACTTC.

J is TRBJ1-2 and V is TRBV5-4; 9 bases map to TRBD1. CDR3 length: 18 amino acids. The V gene's germline CDR1 is SGHNT and CDR2 YYREEE (reference sequence). J gave up 8 bases and V 4 bases, and 21 bases lay outside the gene matches. The DNA of the CDR3 is TGTGCCAGCAGCACCTTATTTGAACTTTCACAGGGGGCGGGCGGCTACACCTTC. Encoded protein: CASSTLFELSQGAGGYTF.

This sequence joins TRBV7-9 and TRBJ2-5; D is possibly TRBD2 (5 bases). V lost 4 bases and J lost 2, with 14 bases in between. The CDR3 contains 15 residues. Germline V gene lookup returns CDR1 SEHNR and CDR2 FQNEAQ (reference sequence). CDR3 coding DNA: TGTGCCAGCAGCTCTATATCCGGGGATCAAGAGACCCAGTACTTC. Its translation: CASSSISGDQETQYF. The full variable domain, with the rest looked up from reference TRBV7-9 and TRBJ2-5, is DTGVSQNPRHKITKRGQNVTFRCDPISEHNRLYWYRQTLGQGPEFLTYFQNEAQLEKSRLLSDRFSAERPKGSFSTLEIQRTEQGDSAMYLCASSSISGDQETQYFGPGTRLLVL.

This chain joins TRBV7-2 and TRBJ2-5, with 7 bases identical to TRBD2. Trimming at V came to 2 bases and at J to 2 bases, leaving 5 bases not matched to a gene. CDR3 size: 15 residues. Germline CDR1 SGHTA, CDR2 FQGNSA. DNA of the CDR3: TGTGCCAGCAGCTTAAATCTTAGCGGGCAAGAGACCCAGTACTTC. Its translation is CASSLNLSGQETQYF. Combining the CDR3 with reference TRBV7-2 and TRBJ2-5 gives the whole variable domain GAGVSQSPSNKVTEKGKDVELRCDPISGHTALYWYRQSLGQGLEFLIYFQGNSAPDKSGLPSDRFSAERTGGSVSTLTIQRTQQEDSAVYLCASSLNLSGQETQYFGPGTRLLVL.

The chain links TRBV5-6 to TRBJ1-5; 10 bases agree with TRBD1. Germline CDR1 and CDR2: SGHDT and YYEEEE. Trimming took 5 bases from V and 7 from J; bases not matched to a gene: 9. This CDR3 is 15 amino acids long. CDR3 loop: CASSTTGTGVQPQHF. CDR3 DNA: TGTGCCAGCAGTACAACCGGGACAGGGGTCCAGCCCCAGCATTTT. The complete variable domain, with remaining parts taken from reference TRBV5-6 and TRBJ1-5, reads DAGVTQSPTHLIKTRGQQVTLRCSPKSGHDTVSWYQQALGQGPQFIFQYYEEEERQRGNFPDRFSGHQFPNYSSELNVNALLLGDSALYLCASSTTGTGVQPQHFGDGTRLSIL.

This chain joins TRBV27 and TRBJ1-1; possible D gene TRBD1, 6 bases. The ends were cut back, 3 bases at V and 5 bases at J, with 16 bases in the middle. Germline assignment: CDR1 MNHEY and CDR2 SMNVEV (reference sequence). The length of the CDR3 is 15 residues. CDR3 sequence reads: CASSFSPQGPTEAFF. CDR3 sequence (DNA): TGTGCCAGCAGTTTCAGCCCCCAGGGGCCAACTGAAGCTTTCTTT.

This chain links TRBV19 with TRBJ2-1; 11 bases align to TRBD1. J lost 7 bases, V lost 3 bases, and 5 bases had no gene match. CDR1 is LNHDA and CDR2 is SQIVND in the germline V gene (reference sequence). This CDR3 has 15 amino acids. The DNA for the CDR3 is TGTGCCAGTAGTATTGGGACAGGGGGGACAAATGAGCAGTTCTTC. It codes for CASSIGTGGTNEQFF.

This chain connects TRBV7-9 to TRBJ2-7; D remains ambiguous. Trimming took off 1 base at V and 7 bases at J, with 11 bases between the two ends. Per germline, CDR1 SEHNR and CDR2 FQNEAQ (reference sequence). CDR3 length equals 13 residues. CDR3 DNA sequence: TGTGCCAGCAGCTTAGGGGCGAACTGGGAGCAGTACTTC. It translates to CASSLGANWEQYF.

CDR3 in DNA: TGTGCCAGCAGCGAAGGCAGGGCGGAGACCCAGTACTTC. This encodes CASSEGRAETQYF. The J gene is TRBJ2-5, the V gene TRBV27; D is perhaps TRBD1 (5 bases). This CDR3 comprises 13 residues. Per the germline V gene, CDR1 is MNHEY and CDR2 is SMNVEV (reference sequence). The V end was cut by 6 bases, the J end by 5 bases, with 13 bases between.

CDR3 nucleotide sequence: TGTGCCATCAGGGGCAGGGGGCCCTACAATGAGCAGTTCTTC. The encoded protein is CAIRGRGPYNEQFF. V and J are TRBV10-3 and TRBJ2-1; 8 nucleotides match TRBD1. The J segment lost 2 bases and the V segment lost 6 bases, leaving 3 bases of the junction unmatched. CDR3 length equals 14 residues. CDR1 is ENHRY, CDR2 SYGVKD, per germline.

V usage is TRBV4-3 and J usage is TRBJ2-3; a possible D gene is TRBD2 (6 bases). V gave up 0 bases and J gave up 4 bases, with 14 bases separating them. CDR1 and CDR2 from the germline V gene are LGHNA and YSLEER. There are 16 residues in the CDR3. The DNA of the CDR3 is TGCGCCAGCAGCCAAGATAGAGGGACGGGGGCAGATACGCAGTATTTT. As protein: CASSQDRGTGADTQYF.

CDR3 bases: TGTGCCAGCAGTCTCGCCCAGGGGACCCACAATGAGCAGTTCTTC. It encodes CASSLAQGTHNEQFF. The gene calls are TRBV27 and TRBJ2-1, with a tentative D call TRBD1 (6 bases). V was cut by 5 bases and J by 5 bases, with 16 bases left in between. The germline CDR1 and CDR2 sequences are MNHEY and SMNVEV (reference sequence). CDR3 length: 15 amino acids.

V gene TRBV7-3 combines with J gene TRBJ2-5; a possible D gene is TRBD2 (6 bases). The V end lost 1 base, the J end lost 3 bases, and 18 bases lay between the germline ends. This CDR3 spans 17 amino acids. In germline, CDR1 is SGHTA, CDR2 FQGTGA. DNA for the CDR3: TGTGCCAGCAGCTTAAAGAGGATATCGGAGCGGGAAGAGACCCAGTACTTC. Protein: CASSLKRISEREETQYF.

The V call is TRBV13, the J call TRBJ2-5, with TRBD1 identical over 7 bases. This CDR3 has 16 amino acids. The trim removed 4 bases at V and 0 bases at J, leaving 8 bases unmatched. Germline V CDR1 and CDR2: PRHDT, FYEKMQ (reference sequence). In nucleotides, the CDR3 is TGTGCCAGCAGCTCGCAAAGAACAGGGGACCAAGAGACCCAGTACTTC. It codes for CASSSQRTGDQETQYF.

The rearrangement uses TRBV13 and TRBJ1-2; 8 nucleotides align to TRBD1. The CDR3 loop spans 12 amino acids. With V trimmed by 4 bases and J by 8 bases, 3 bases remained unmatched. CDR1 and CDR2 (germline): PRHDT, FYEKMQ (reference sequence). Written as DNA, the CDR3 is TGTGCCAGCAGCTCCGGGACAGGAGGCTACACCTTC. Its translation is CASSSGTGGYTF.

The chain carries TRBV6-1 and TRBJ1-1, with TRBD1 as a possible D gene (5 bases). V lost 8 bases and J lost 10, with 20 bases in between. The CDR3 runs 13 residues. Looked up from germline, CDR1 is MNHNS and CDR2 is SASEGT. The CDR3 is CASRERGAIGAFF. CDR3 coding DNA: TGTGCCAGCCGGGAGAGGGGCGCTATCGGAGCTTTCTTT.

J is TRBJ1-5 and V is TRBV18, with D unclear. V was shortened by 6 bases and J by 5 bases, with 8 bases between the two germline ends. This CDR3 region has 12 residues. Germline CDR1 KGHSH, CDR2 LQKENI. The CDR3 nucleotides are TGTGCCAGCTCCGAGGGAGATCAGCCCCAGCATTTT. Its translation: CASSEGDQPQHF.